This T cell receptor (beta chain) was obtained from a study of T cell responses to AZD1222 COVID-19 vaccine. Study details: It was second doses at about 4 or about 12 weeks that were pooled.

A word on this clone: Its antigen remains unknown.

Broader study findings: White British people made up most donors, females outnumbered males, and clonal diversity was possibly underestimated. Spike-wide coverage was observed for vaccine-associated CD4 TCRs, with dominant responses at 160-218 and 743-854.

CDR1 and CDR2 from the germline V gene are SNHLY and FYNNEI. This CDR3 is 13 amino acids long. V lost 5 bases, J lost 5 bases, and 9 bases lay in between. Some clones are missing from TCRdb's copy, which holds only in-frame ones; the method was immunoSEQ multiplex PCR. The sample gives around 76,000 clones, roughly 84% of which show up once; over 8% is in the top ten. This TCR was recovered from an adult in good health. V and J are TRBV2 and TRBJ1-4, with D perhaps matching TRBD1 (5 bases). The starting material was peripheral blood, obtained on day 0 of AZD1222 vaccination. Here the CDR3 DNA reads TGTGCCAGCAGTCAGGGTCCCAATGAAAAACTGTTTTTT. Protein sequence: CASSQGPNEKLFF. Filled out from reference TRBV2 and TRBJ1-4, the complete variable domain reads EPEVTQTPSHQVTQMGQEVILRCVPISNHLYFYWYRQILGQKVEFLVSFYNNEISEKSEIFDDQFSVERPDGSNFTLKIRSTKLEDSAMYFCASSQGPNEKLFFGSGTQLSVL.